One sample yielded the 23 T cell receptor beta chains listed below, sequenced in a study of T cell responses to AZD1222 COVID-19 vaccine (dated by TCRdb to about 2021). The library was made by the immunoSEQ multiplex PCR assay. TCRdb's version of the immuneACCESS table is confined to in-frame rearrangements and falls short of the full clone set. An unresolved V gene accounts for under half of the shortfall where checked; the remainder is of unknown origin. For this sample there are approximately 150,000 clones; around nine tenths appear just once. The ten biggest clones cover 3.5% to 4.5% of the sample. Reading the label with the study, this specimen's time point is: about 28 days (+/-7) after the second vaccine dose. Material: peripheral blood, obtained 28 days after the second AZD1222 dose. The source of these receptors is an adult who received the AZD1222 COVID-19 vaccine.

The V and J genes are TRBV11-2 and TRBJ1-1; D gene unclear. Germline CDR1 reads SGHAT; CDR2 reads FQNNGV. The CDR3 is made up of 13 amino acids. The ends were cut back, 2 bases at V and 11 bases at J, with 15 bases in the middle. CDR3 amino acids: CASSLTPRQAAFF. In DNA form, the CDR3 reads TGTGCCAGCAGCTTAACCCCCCGGCAGGCGGCTTTCTTT.

This clone showed up just once. J is TRBJ1-2 and V is TRBV5-5, with D possibly TRBD1 on 5 matching bases. The CDR3 is 13 residues long. Germline V gene data show CDR1 as SGHKS and CDR2 as YYEKEE (reference sequence). Trimming removed 3 bases from V and 5 bases from J, with 11 bases in between. CDR3 nucleotide sequence: TGTGCCAGCAGCTCAACCGGGGGTTATGGCTACACCTTC. This sequence encodes CASSSTGGYGYTF.

The chain couples TRBV19 to TRBJ1-1; perhaps TRBD1 as D (6 bases). Trimming shortened V by 1 base and J by 4 bases, and 7 bases separated the two germline ends. The length of the CDR3 is 13 residues. Germline loops: CDR1 LNHDA, CDR2 SQIVND (reference sequence). CDR3: CASSIGTATEAFF. The CDR3, as DNA: TGTGCCAGTAGTATAGGGACAGCCACTGAAGCTTTCTTT. The full variable domain, in which reference TRBV19 and TRBJ1-1 provide the parts outside the CDR3, is DGGITQSPKYLFRKEGQNVTLSCEQNLNHDAMYWYRQDPGQGLRLIYYSQIVNDFQKGDIAEGYSVSREKKESFPLTVTSAQKNPTAFYLCASSIGTATEAFFGQGTRLTVV.

CDR3 nucleotide sequence: TGTGCCAGCAGCTTATACGGGAGGGCCTGGGACGAGCAGTACTTC. Its protein product is CASSLYGRAWDEQYF. The chain carries TRBV7-9 and TRBJ2-7; 8 bases are shared with TRBD2. Unmatched junction bases numbered 8, after V lost 2 bases and J lost 5 bases. The CDR3 is 15 amino acids. Per germline, CDR1 SEHNR and CDR2 FQNEAQ (reference sequence).

The count of this clone is one. This sequence joins TRBV27 and TRBJ1-2; perhaps TRBD1 as D (5 bases). CDR1 and CDR2 from the germline V gene are MNHEY and SMNVEV (reference sequence). Trimming took off 5 bases at V and 6 bases at J, with 13 bases between the two ends. CDR3 length equals 13 residues. Written as DNA, the CDR3 is TGTGCCAGCAGTCTACAAGAAGGGGATGGCTACACCTTC. It yields the protein CASSLQEGDGYTF.

The chain has TRBV7-9 and TRBJ1-2, with 8 nucleotides matching TRBD1. V gave up 4 bases and J gave up 8 bases; unmatched junction bases: 15. Per germline, CDR1 SEHNR and CDR2 FQNEAQ (reference sequence). The length of the CDR3 is 16 residues. CDR3 in amino acids: CASSSNPSRGPRGYTF. Written as DNA, the CDR3 is TGTGCCAGCAGCTCAAACCCATCCAGGGGGCCACGCGGCTACACCTTC.

The chain employs TRBV15 and TRBJ2-3, with D perhaps matching TRBD2 (6 bases). CDR1 LNHNV and CDR2 YYDKDF come from the germline V gene (reference sequence). The CDR3 runs to 12 residues. V was clipped by 1 base and J by 10 bases, with 9 bases between them. DNA for the CDR3: TGTGCCACCAGCAGAGGGGGACTCGCGCAGTATTTT. It translates to CATSRGGLAQYF.

The V call is TRBV10-2, the J call TRBJ1-2, with D unresolved. The germline V and J ends were trimmed by 3 bases and 4 bases, with 15 bases remaining between them. There are 15 residues in the CDR3. The germline CDR1 and CDR2 sequences are WSHSY and SAAADI. The CDR3 spells CASSDVWTVRYGYTF. CDR3 DNA: TGCGCCAGCAGTGATGTTTGGACTGTACGCTATGGCTACACCTTC.

The genes are TRBV29-1 and TRBJ1-2; no clear D gene. Germline V lookup: CDR1 SQVTM, CDR2 ANQGSEA. The germline V and J ends were trimmed by 6 bases and 2 bases, with 16 bases remaining between them. This CDR3 is 14 amino acids long. The CDR3 nucleotides are TGCAGCGTGGTGCTTCGAACAGAAAACTATGGCTACACCTTC. It codes for CSVVLRTENYGYTF.

The chain joins TRBV19 to TRBJ2-1; maybe TRBD1 (6 bases). Germline CDR1 is LNHDA and CDR2 is SQIVND (reference sequence). V was shortened by 2 bases and J by 6 bases, with 17 bases between the two germline ends. This CDR3 has 16 residues. In DNA, the CDR3 is TGTGCCAGTAGTATAACTGGACAGTGGGGCATCAATGAGCAGTTCTTC. This gives the protein CASSITGQWGINEQFF.

The rearrangement links TRBV7-2 to TRBJ2-2, with D perhaps TRBD2 (6 bases). CDR3 length: 14 amino acids. Germline CDR1 SGHTA, CDR2 FQGNSA. Trimming shortened V by 5 bases and J by 6 bases, and 13 bases separated the two germline ends. The CDR3 DNA reads as TGTGCCAGCAGCCTTAGCGGAATGGCCGGGGAGCTGTTTTTT. It translates to CASSLSGMAGELFF.

The chain employs TRBV6-5 and TRBJ1-1; D not certain. The V and J ends lost 6 bases and 6 bases respectively, with 14 bases between them. This CDR3 contains 13 residues. Germline V gives CDR1 MNHEY, CDR2 SVGAGI. The CDR3: CASRPGEWAEAFF. CDR3 DNA sequence: TGTGCCAGCAGACCGGGAGAATGGGCTGAAGCTTTCTTT.

The genes are TRBV9 and TRBJ2-1; TRBD1 or TRBD2 may be the D gene (5 bases each). CDR1 SGDLS and CDR2 YYNGEE come from the germline V gene. The CDR3 contains 15 residues. V lost 4 bases and J 2 bases, leaving 13 bases between the germline ends. The CDR3 loop reads CASSIGTSPYNEQFF. The CDR3 DNA reads as TGTGCCAGCAGCATCGGGACGAGTCCCTACAATGAGCAGTTCTTC.

The rearrangement joins TRBV5-8 to TRBJ2-7, with D possibly being TRBD2 (6 bases). Trimming pared 4 bases from V and 3 bases from J, leaving 20 bases between. CDR3 length equals 16 residues. From germline, CDR1 is SGHTS and CDR2 YDEGEE. The CDR3 is CASSPGERRGLYEQYF. CDR3 nucleotide sequence: TGTGCCAGCAGCCCGGGGGAGCGGAGGGGCCTCTACGAGCAGTACTTC.

The chain has TRBV14 and TRBJ1-2, with TRBD1 matching over 7 bases. Trimming cost V 4 bases and J 8 bases; bases outside gene matches: 10. Germline-derived CDR1 and CDR2 are SGHDN and FVKESK. The CDR3 covers 14 residues. The CDR3 region is CASSPTGILGGYTF. Here the CDR3 DNA reads TGTGCCAGCAGCCCGACAGGGATCTTGGGGGGCTACACCTTC.

This clone was observed a few times. The CDR3 nucleotides read TGTGCCAGCAGCTTAGGAGTTAGCGGGGGGGCCGGCTACGAGCAGTACTTC. This sequence encodes CASSLGVSGGAGYEQYF. The V call is TRBV7-2, the J call TRBJ2-7, with 11 bases aligning to TRBD2. The CDR3 is 17 residues long. V trimming: 1 base; J trimming: 3 bases; junction bases outside the gene matches: 8. CDR1 is SGHTA and CDR2 is FQGNSA in the germline V gene. Full variable domain (missing parts from reference TRBV7-2 and TRBJ2-7): GAGVSQSPSNKVTEKGKDVELRCDPISGHTALYWYRQSLGQGLEFLIYFQGNSAPDKSGLPSDRFSAERTGGSVSTLTIQRTQQEDSAVYLCASSLGVSGGAGYEQYFGPGTRLTVT.

The chain links TRBV7-9 to TRBJ1-1; possibly TRBD1 for D (5 bases). CDR3 length: 13 amino acids. Per the germline V gene, CDR1 is SEHNR and CDR2 is FQNEAQ (reference sequence). V was trimmed by 11 bases and J by 0 bases, leaving 13 bases between them. CDR3 sequence: CAGGRSMNTEAFF. The DNA of the CDR3 is TGTGCCGGGGGACGGTCTATGAACACTGAAGCTTTCTTT.

The chain combines TRBV6-5 with TRBJ1-5, with D unclear. CDR3 length: 13 amino acids. The V end was cut by 2 bases, the J end by 6 bases, with 8 bases between. Germline-derived CDR1 and CDR2 are MNHEY and SVGAGI. For the CDR3, the DNA is TGTGCCAGCAGTTACCGCGATGGTCAGCCCCAGCATTTT. It is translated as CASSYRDGQPQHF.

The rearrangement uses TRBV5-6 and TRBJ2-5; TRBD1 agrees at 7 bases. J was trimmed by 2 bases and V by 7 bases; bases with no gene match: 11. This CDR3 is 15 amino acids long. The V gene's germline CDR1 is SGHDT and CDR2 YYEEEE. The CDR3: CASGRQGTGQETQYF. CDR3 DNA: TGTGCCAGCGGAAGACAGGGTACGGGACAAGAGACCCAGTACTTC.

This sequence joins TRBV7-9 and TRBJ2-2; D is unclear. Germline V gene sequence: CDR1 SEHNR, CDR2 FQNEAQ (reference sequence). The CDR3 runs to 16 residues. V was pared by 4 bases and J by 5 bases, with 17 bases between. The CDR3 sequence is CASSSRGNLGTGELFF. Here the CDR3 DNA reads TGTGCCAGCAGCTCCAGAGGCAACCTAGGGACCGGGGAGCTGTTTTTT.

The V call is TRBV7-8, the J call TRBJ2-2; D is tentatively TRBD1 or TRBD2 (7 bases each). CDR3 length equals 16 residues. Germline assignment: CDR1 SGHVS and CDR2 FQNEAQ. V gave up 4 bases and J gave up 6 bases, with 18 bases separating them. CDR3 sequence: CASSWGTGEGSGELFF. The CDR3 DNA sequence: TGTGCCAGCAGCTGGGGAACAGGGGAGGGATCCGGGGAGCTGTTTTTT.

The CDR3 region is CASSQFWGNNEKLFF. CDR3 coding DNA: TGCGCCAGCAGCCAATTCTGGGGGAATAATGAAAAACTGTTTTTT. V and J are TRBV4-1 and TRBJ1-4; a possible D gene is TRBD1 (5 bases). Trimming stripped 2 bases from V and 4 bases from J, with 11 bases between. Germline lookup yields CDR1 MGHRA and CDR2 YSYEKL. The CDR3 spans 15 residues.

The rearrangement uses TRBV4-2 and TRBJ1-3, with 9 nucleotides matching TRBD1. There are 16 residues in the CDR3. V gave up 2 bases and J gave up 3 bases; unmatched junction bases: 5. Germline V gene sequence: CDR1 LGHNA, CDR2 YNFKEQ. DNA of the CDR3: TGTGCCAGCAGCCAACCACAGGGGGCGGGTGGAAACACCATATATTTT. Translation gives CASSQPQGAGGNTIYF.